Listed here are 27 T cell receptor beta chains from one sample, sequenced in a study of cytomegalovirus exposure and HLA in healthy donors. Assay: immunoSEQ multiplex PCR; the TCRdb copy retains only in-frame clones and omits some. Here the sample spans roughly 150,000 clones, roughly nine tenths being singletons. The sample consisted of PBMCs. These receptors all come from a young woman in good health and CMV-seropositive.

The J gene is TRBJ2-2, the V gene TRBV18, with 8 bases aligning to TRBD2. The CDR3 consists of 16 residues. The junction had 5 bases not matched to a gene; V was cut back by 3 bases and J by 2 bases. Germline CDR1 is KGHSH and CDR2 is LQKENI. CDR3 DNA sequence: TGTGCCAGCTCACCCCAAACTAGCGGCAACACCGGGGAGCTGTTTTTT. Translated, it gives CASSPQTSGNTGELFF.

The chain combines TRBV4-1 with TRBJ2-3; D possibly corresponds to TRBD1 (5 bases). Trimming cost V 0 bases and J 6 bases, with 13 bases left between them. The CDR3 loop spans 15 amino acids. The V gene's germline CDR1 is MGHRA and CDR2 YSYEKL. The CDR3 spells CASSQEPRAADTQYF. CDR3 DNA sequence: TGCGCCAGCAGCCAAGAGCCCAGGGCGGCTGATACGCAGTATTTT.

The chain combines TRBV7-9 with TRBJ2-7; the D is unclear. The CDR3 has 13 residues. V gave up 4 bases and J gave up 6 bases, with 13 bases separating them. CDR1 is SEHNR, CDR2 FQNEAQ, per germline (reference sequence). CDR3 sequence (DNA): TGTGCCAGCAGCTCCCGAAGTTACGGCGAGCAGTACTTC. Its protein product is CASSSRSYGEQYF.

CDR3 sequence reads: CASSPGDRGTDTQYF. The CDR3 region has the DNA TGTGCCAGCAGCCCCGGGGACAGGGGCACAGATACGCAGTATTTT. This chain connects TRBV11-1 to TRBJ2-3, with TRBD1 matching 9 bases. With 5 bases clipped from V and 1 base from J, the junction kept 4 bases outside the gene matches. The CDR3 totals 15 residues. Germline CDR1 SGHAT, CDR2 FQDESV (reference sequence).

This chain uses TRBV5-6 with TRBJ2-7; D may be TRBD1 (6 bases). CDR1 and CDR2 from the germline V gene are SGHDT and YYEEEE. V lost 6 bases, J lost 6 bases, and 16 bases lay in between. CDR3 length: 13 amino acids. CDR3 region: CASTLAGDGEQYF. The CDR3 coding sequence is TGTGCCAGCACTCTTGCAGGGGACGGCGAGCAGTACTTC.

In this sample, this clone turned up a few times. The V gene is TRBV5-6, the J gene TRBJ2-3; perhaps TRBD1 as D (5 bases). With 6 bases removed from V and 5 bases from J, the gap between germline ends came to 19 bases. The CDR3 is 15 residues long. In germline, CDR1 is SGHDT, CDR2 YYEEEE. CDR3 DNA sequence: TGTGCCAGCACCCTATGGAACAGGAGAGGAGATACGCAGTATTTT. Translated: CASTLWNRRGDTQYF.

The chain has TRBV27 and TRBJ2-1; D is possibly TRBD1 (6 bases). The CDR3 is 10 amino acids. The V gene lost 11 bases and the J gene lost 6 bases, with 8 bases spanning the gap. CDR1 is MNHEY and CDR2 is SMNVEV in the germline V gene (reference sequence). CDR3 DNA sequence: TGTGCCGGACAGTCCAATGAGCAGTTCTTC. Translation: CAGQSNEQFF.

The sample holds one count of this clone. The chain couples TRBV27 to TRBJ2-7, with 8 bases identical to TRBD1. The CDR3 covers 15 residues. The trim removed 4 bases at V and 4 bases at J, leaving 9 bases unmatched. Germline V gives CDR1 MNHEY, CDR2 SMNVEV (reference sequence). The CDR3 sequence: CASSYRTGSGYEQYF. The CDR3 coding sequence is TGTGCCAGCAGTTATCGGACAGGGTCGGGGTACGAGCAGTACTTC.

The chain employs TRBV29-1 and TRBJ2-7; D unclear. Trimming removed 0 bases at V and 6 bases at J, with 6 bases between. CDR3 length: 11 amino acids. The germline gives CDR1 SQVTM, CDR2 ANQGSEA. The CDR3 nucleotides read TGCAGCGTTGAAGACGTAATCGAGCAGTACTTC. Encoded protein: CSVEDVIEQYF.

CDR3: CASGQGTDTQYF. CDR3 DNA sequence: TGTGCCAGCGGTCAGGGGACAGATACGCAGTATTTT. The chain is built from TRBV2 and TRBJ2-3, with D maybe TRBD1 (6 bases). CDR1 and CDR2 (germline): SNHLY, FYNNEI. The CDR3 runs to 12 residues. V lost 8 bases and J 3 bases, leaving 9 bases between the germline ends.

The V call is TRBV7-9, the J call TRBJ1-1, with TRBD1 matching over 11 bases. Looked up from germline, CDR1 is SEHNR and CDR2 is FQNEAQ (reference sequence). This CDR3 is built from 15 residues. Unmatched junction bases numbered 8, after V lost 5 bases and J lost 6 bases. The CDR3 DNA reads TGTGCCAGCAGCCCCCTAGGGGACAGGGGGGCTGAAGCTTTCTTT. It specifies CASSPLGDRGAEAFF. Supplemented by reference TRBV7-9 and TRBJ1-1, the full variable domain reads DTGVSQNPRHKITKRGQNVTFRCDPISEHNRLYWYRQTLGQGPEFLTYFQNEAQLEKSRLLSDRFSAERPKGSFSTLEIQRTEQGDSAMYLCASSPLGDRGAEAFFGQGTRLTVV.

Points on this clone: At one end the junction does not follow the germline gene, possibly because of a read error. V and J are TRBV6-1 and TRBJ2-5; a weak D match, TRBD1 (6 bases). The germline CDR1 and CDR2 sequences are MNHNS and SASEGT. There are 15 residues in the CDR3. Here the CDR3 reads CASGEGGSEEETQYF. CDR3 nucleotides: TGTGCCAGCGGTGAAGGGGGTAGCGAAGAAGAGACCCAGTACTTC.

The J gene is TRBJ2-5, the V gene TRBV27; unclear D gene. Germline CDR1 reads MNHEY; CDR2 reads SMNVEV (reference sequence). Trimming removed 0 bases from V and 5 bases from J, with 10 bases in between. CDR3 length: 14 residues. CDR3 nucleotide sequence: TGTGCCAGCAGTTTATCAAGATCCCGGGAGACCCAGTACTTC. This gives the protein CASSLSRSRETQYF.

The V call is TRBV10-3, the J call TRBJ2-7, with D perhaps matching TRBD1 (6 bases). Trimming pared 0 bases from V and 5 bases from J, leaving 11 bases between. The CDR3 runs 14 residues. Germline CDR1 is ENHRY and CDR2 is SYGVKD. The CDR3 is CAISESRRGDEQYF. The DNA for the CDR3 is TGTGCCATCAGTGAGTCGCGCAGGGGCGACGAGCAGTACTTC.

The chain carries TRBV7-2 and TRBJ2-3, with D possibly being TRBD2 (5 bases). There are 13 residues in the CDR3. V was pared by 5 bases and J by 2 bases, with 8 bases between. Germline V gene sequence: CDR1 SGHTA, CDR2 FQGNSA. CDR3 DNA: TGTGCCAGCAGCCCTGGACTCACAGATACGCAGTATTTT. Translating gives CASSPGLTDTQYF.

This CDR3 is CASSWASRGSGEQFF. The DNA of the CDR3 is TGCGCCAGCAGCTGGGCCTCTCGCGGGAGTGGTGAGCAGTTCTTC. The chain links TRBV5-1 to TRBJ2-1; TRBD2 agrees at 7 bases. From germline, CDR1 is SGHRS and CDR2 YFSETQ. The V and J ends lost 3 bases and 9 bases, in that order; junction bases with no gene match: 12. The CDR3 length is 15 residues.

This sequence joins TRBV5-1 and TRBJ2-2; tentatively, D is TRBD2 (6 bases). This CDR3 comprises 14 residues. V was pared by 4 bases and J by 6 bases, with 13 bases between. From germline, CDR1 is SGHRS and CDR2 YFSETQ. CDR3 protein: CASSGGTLSGELFF. CDR3 DNA sequence: TGCGCCAGCAGCGGGGGGACCCTCTCCGGGGAGCTGTTTTTT.

This chain connects TRBV15 to TRBJ2-5; TRBD2 might be the D (5 bases). The V and J ends lost 0 bases and 9 bases respectively, with 8 bases between them. Germline CDR1 is LNHNV and CDR2 is YYDKDF (reference sequence). This CDR3 region has 12 residues. The CDR3 DNA sequence: TGTGCCACCAGCAGAGATGAGGGATCCCAGTACTTC. Its translation is CATSRDEGSQYF.

This clone appeared a few times. V and J are TRBV6-5 and TRBJ2-2; 8 nucleotides match TRBD2. This CDR3 spans 15 amino acids. Germline CDR1 and CDR2: MNHEY and SVGAGI. With V trimmed by 2 bases and J by 6 bases, 5 bases remained unmatched. The CDR3 sequence is CASSYVSSGSGELFF. CDR3 sequence (DNA): TGTGCCAGCAGTTACGTGTCTAGCGGGTCCGGGGAGCTGTTTTTT.

As to this clone: Within the sample, other DNA sequences also encode this same CDR3. This chain links TRBV5-1 with TRBJ2-7; TRBD1 matches at 9 bases. Germline lookup yields CDR1 SGHRS and CDR2 YFSETQ. J lost 7 bases, V lost 2 bases, and 7 bases had no gene match. This CDR3 has 14 amino acids. The CDR3 loop reads CASSFGQGIGEQYF. The CDR3 DNA reads TGCGCCAGCAGCTTCGGACAGGGGATTGGGGAGCAGTACTTC.

This CDR3 is CASSQEGGTEAFF. The CDR3 nucleotides are TGCGCCAGCAGCCAAGAGGGGGGTACTGAAGCTTTCTTT. The V gene is TRBV4-3, the J gene TRBJ1-1, with D perhaps TRBD1 (5 bases). V shed 0 bases and J shed 5 bases, with 7 bases lying between them. CDR3 length equals 13 residues. Germline V CDR1 and CDR2: LGHNA, YSLEER.

This clone appeared a single time. The V call is TRBV5-1, the J call TRBJ2-1, with D hard to call. The CDR3 length is 11 residues. Trimming removed 4 bases at V and 3 bases at J, with 2 bases between. Germline CDR1 is SGHRS and CDR2 is YFSETQ. The CDR3 here is CASSLYNEQFF. CDR3 bases: TGCGCCAGCAGCCTCTACAATGAGCAGTTCTTC.

The chain carries TRBV5-4 and TRBJ2-1, with D perhaps TRBD1 (5 bases). Trimming took 3 bases from V and 0 from J, leaving 10 bases between them. This CDR3 is built from 15 residues. Germline loops: CDR1 SGHNT, CDR2 YYREEE (reference sequence). Here the CDR3 reads CASSSRTSSYNEQFF. The DNA of the CDR3 is TGTGCCAGCAGCTCACGGACAAGCTCCTACAATGAGCAGTTCTTC.

This sequence joins TRBV30 and TRBJ1-1, with D perhaps TRBD1 (5 bases). This CDR3 is 12 amino acids long. Germline CDR1 and CDR2: GTSNPN and SVGIG (reference sequence). V lost 3 bases and J lost 5, with 10 bases in between. The CDR3 DNA reads as TGTGCCTGGAGAGGCGGGGCAACTGAAGCTTTCTTT. It yields the protein CAWRGGATEAFF. The variable domain in full, with the rest retrieved from reference TRBV30 and TRBJ1-1, is SQTIHQWPATLVQPVGSPLSLECTVEGTSNPNLYWYRQAAGRGLQLLFYSVGIGQISSEVPQNLSASRPQDRQFILSSKKLLLSDSGFYLCAWRGGATEAFFGQGTRLTVV.

The chain recombines TRBV7-2 with TRBJ2-3; no clear D. This CDR3 is 14 amino acids long. CDR1 and CDR2 (germline): SGHTA, FQGNSA. Trimming shortened V by 1 base and J by 4 bases, and 9 bases separated the two germline ends. The CDR3 is CASSLVSGSDTQYF. CDR3 in DNA: TGTGCCAGCAGCTTAGTCTCAGGTTCAGATACGCAGTATTTT.

The chain links TRBV7-7 to TRBJ2-2; perhaps TRBD2 as D (5 bases). Trimming removed 0 bases at V and 5 bases at J, with 10 bases between. The CDR3 sequence is 15 residues long. Germline assignment: CDR1 SSHAT and CDR2 FNYEAQ (reference sequence). The CDR3 is CASSLAGVGTGELFF. The CDR3 DNA reads TGTGCCAGCAGCTTAGCGGGAGTTGGTACCGGGGAGCTGTTTTTT.

J is TRBJ2-7 and V is TRBV11-3; possible D gene TRBD1, 5 bases. The V gene's germline CDR1 is SGHNT and CDR2 YENEEA. V lost 6 bases to trimming and J lost 1 base, with 13 bases between them. The CDR3 is 14 residues long. Here the CDR3 reads CASSEMDKSYEQYF. CDR3 DNA: TGTGCCAGCAGTGAAATGGACAAGTCCTACGAGCAGTACTTC.